By share, the clone carrying this T cell receptor (beta chain) counts as medium-sized. Its antigen is currently unknown. These data are taken from a study of metastatic and nonmetastatic thyroid tumors. Study conclusions and caveats: Reported TCR beta diversity, measured in blood and tumor, was significantly higher for malignant thyroid tumors than for benign nodules.

None of the patients had undergone any treatment ahead of thyroid surgery. TCRdb re-clonotyped the PCR reads through MiXCR. The table records just under 8,000 clones, approximately 27% of them present only once. The junction had 4 bases not matched to a gene; V was cut back by 3 bases and J by 0 bases. This CDR3 has 16 amino acids. This clonotype was sampled from a female donor with papillary thyroid cancer or a benign thyroid nodule (not recorded which). Some clones in this sample may be carry-over from other donors' samples. V is TRBV12-3 or TRBV12-4 and J is TRBJ2-4; 8 bases are shared with TRBD2. The material sequenced was adjacent normal tissue. Written as DNA, the CDR3 is TGTGCCAGCAGTTTCGGAGCGGGGGTAGCCAAAAACATTCAGTACTTC. Translation gives CASSFGAGVAKNIQYF.